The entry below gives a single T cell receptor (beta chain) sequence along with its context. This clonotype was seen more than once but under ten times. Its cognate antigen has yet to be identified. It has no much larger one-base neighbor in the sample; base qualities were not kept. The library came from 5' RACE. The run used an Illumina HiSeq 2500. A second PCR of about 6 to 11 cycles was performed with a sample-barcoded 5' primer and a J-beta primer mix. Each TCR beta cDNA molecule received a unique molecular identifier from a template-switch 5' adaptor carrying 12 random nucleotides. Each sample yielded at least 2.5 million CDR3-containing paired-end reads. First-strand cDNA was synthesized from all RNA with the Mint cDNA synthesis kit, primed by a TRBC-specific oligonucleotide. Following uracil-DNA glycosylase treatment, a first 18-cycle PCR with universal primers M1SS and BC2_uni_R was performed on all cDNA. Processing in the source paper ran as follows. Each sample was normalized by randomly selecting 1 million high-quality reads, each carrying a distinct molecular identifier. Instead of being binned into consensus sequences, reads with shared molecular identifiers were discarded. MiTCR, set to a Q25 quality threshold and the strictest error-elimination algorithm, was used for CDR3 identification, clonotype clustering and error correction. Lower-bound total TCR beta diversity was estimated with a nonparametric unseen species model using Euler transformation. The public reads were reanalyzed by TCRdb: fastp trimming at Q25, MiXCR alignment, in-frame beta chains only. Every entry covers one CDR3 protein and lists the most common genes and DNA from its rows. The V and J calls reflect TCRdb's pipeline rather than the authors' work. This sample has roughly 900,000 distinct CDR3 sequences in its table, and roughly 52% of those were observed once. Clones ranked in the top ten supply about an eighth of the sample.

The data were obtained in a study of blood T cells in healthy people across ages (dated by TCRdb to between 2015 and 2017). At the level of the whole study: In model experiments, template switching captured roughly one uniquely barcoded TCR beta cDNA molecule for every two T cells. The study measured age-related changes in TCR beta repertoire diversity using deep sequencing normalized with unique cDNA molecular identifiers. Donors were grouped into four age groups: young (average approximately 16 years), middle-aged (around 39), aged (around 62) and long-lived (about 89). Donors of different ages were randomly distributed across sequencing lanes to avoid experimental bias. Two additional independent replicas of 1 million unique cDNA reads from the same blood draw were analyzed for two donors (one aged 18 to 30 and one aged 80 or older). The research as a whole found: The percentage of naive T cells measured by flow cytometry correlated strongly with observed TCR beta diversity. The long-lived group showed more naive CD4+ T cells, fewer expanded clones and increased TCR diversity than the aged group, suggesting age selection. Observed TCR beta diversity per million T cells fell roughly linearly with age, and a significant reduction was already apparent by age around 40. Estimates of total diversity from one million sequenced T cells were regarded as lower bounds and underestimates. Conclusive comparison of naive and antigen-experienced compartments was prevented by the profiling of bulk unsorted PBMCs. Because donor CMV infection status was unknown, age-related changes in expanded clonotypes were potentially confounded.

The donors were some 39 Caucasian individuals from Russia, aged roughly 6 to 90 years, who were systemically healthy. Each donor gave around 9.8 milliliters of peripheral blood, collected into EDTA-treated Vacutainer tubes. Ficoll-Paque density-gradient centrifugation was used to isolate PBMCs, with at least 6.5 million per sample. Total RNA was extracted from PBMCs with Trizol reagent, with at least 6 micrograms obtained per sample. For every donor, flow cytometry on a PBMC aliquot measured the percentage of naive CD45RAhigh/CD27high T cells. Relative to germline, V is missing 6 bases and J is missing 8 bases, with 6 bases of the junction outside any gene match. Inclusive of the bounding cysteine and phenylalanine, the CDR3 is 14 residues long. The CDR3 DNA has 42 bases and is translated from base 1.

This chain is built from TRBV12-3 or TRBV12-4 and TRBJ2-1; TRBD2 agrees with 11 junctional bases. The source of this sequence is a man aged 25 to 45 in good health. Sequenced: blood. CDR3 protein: CASSPLAGDDEQFF. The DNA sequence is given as TGTGCCAGCAGCCCACTAGCGGGGGACGATGAGCAGTTCTTC.